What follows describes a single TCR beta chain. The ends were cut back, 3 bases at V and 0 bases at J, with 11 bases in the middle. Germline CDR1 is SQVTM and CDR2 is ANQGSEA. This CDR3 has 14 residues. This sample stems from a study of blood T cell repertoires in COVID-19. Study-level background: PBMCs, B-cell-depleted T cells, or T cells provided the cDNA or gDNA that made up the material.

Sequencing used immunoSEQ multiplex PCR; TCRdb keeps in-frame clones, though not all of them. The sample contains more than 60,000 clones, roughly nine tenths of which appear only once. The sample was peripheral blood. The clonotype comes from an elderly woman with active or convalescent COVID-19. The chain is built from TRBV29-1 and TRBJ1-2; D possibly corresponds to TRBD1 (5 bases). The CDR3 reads CSVESRVPNYGYTF. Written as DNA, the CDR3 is TGCAGCGTTGAGAGCAGGGTCCCTAACTATGGCTACACCTTC. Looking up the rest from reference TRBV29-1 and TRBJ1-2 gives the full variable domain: SAVISQKPSRDICQRGTSLTIQCQVDSQVTMMFWYRQQPGQSLTLIATANQGSEATYESGFVIDKFPISRPNLTFSTLTVSNMSPEDSSIYLCSVESRVPNYGYTFGSGTRLTVV.